The 25 T cell receptor beta chains below all came from one sample that was sequenced in a study of regulatory T cells in long-lasting Graves disease. Specified time point: newly diagnosed GD, antithyroid drugs for less than 3 months. PBMC-derived RNA was used for the TCR library. To make TCR beta libraries, researchers used iRepertoire HTBI primers and Arm-PCR of CDR3 regions. Via MiXCR, TCRdb re-called the multiplex PCR reads, giving one row per CDR3 protein. The sample contains about 540,000 distinct CDR3 sequences, approximately 15% of which appear only once. These data were also filed under a second study, of T cells in Graves' hyperthyroidism and ophthalmopathy.

The sample in question was peripheral blood mononuclear cells (PBMCs), obtained at new diagnosis, from a patient treated with antithyroid drugs. Receptors were obtained from a man aged 25-45 years with Graves disease.

This clonotype was found a few times. The genes are TRBV28 and TRBJ1-5, with D perhaps TRBD1 (6 bases). CDR1 and CDR2 (germline): MDHEN, SYDVKM. V lost 6 bases and J 9 bases, leaving 21 bases between the germline ends. This CDR3 contains 15 residues. In DNA, the CDR3 is TGTGCCAGCAGCCTTAGGGGCCAGGGGAAAGCGCCCCAGCATTTT. Translating gives CASSLRGQGKAPQHF.

The chain has TRBV11-3 and TRBJ2-2; 10 positions agree with TRBD2. CDR1 and CDR2 from the germline V gene are SGHNT and YENEEA. V lost 5 bases to trimming and J lost 4 bases; unmatched junction nucleotides: 10. This CDR3 is 17 amino acids long. CDR3 in amino acids: CASSGRTSGKGTGELFF. In DNA form, the CDR3 reads TGTGCCAGCAGCGGCAGAACTAGCGGGAAAGGCACCGGGGAGCTGTTTTTT.

This chain links TRBV6-2 or TRBV6-3 with TRBJ2-3; the D is unclear. The CDR3 consists of 12 residues. Trimming left V 10 bases short and J 1 base short, with 9 bases between. Germline-derived CDR1 and CDR2 are MNHEY and SVGEGT. This chain's CDR3 is CATTRGTDTQYF. DNA of the CDR3: TGTGCCACCACCCGGGGCACAGATACGCAGTATTTT.

This clonotype was recorded many times. The genes are TRBV5-6 and TRBJ2-7; tentative D call: TRBD1 (6 bases). The CDR3 sequence is 13 residues long. The germline V gene has CDR1 SGHDT and CDR2 YYEEEE. Between the trimmed V and J ends, which lost 4 bases and 6 bases, there was a span of 14 bases. CDR3 amino acids: CASSLRDISEQYF. The CDR3 nucleotides are TGTGCCAGCAGCCTCCGGGACATCTCCGAGCAGTACTTC.

CDR3 in amino acids: CATSSRGARYGYTF. The CDR3 nucleotides read TGTGCCACCAGCAGCAGGGGCGCCAGGTATGGCTACACCTTC. J is TRBJ1-2 and V is TRBV15; D is perhaps TRBD1 (6 bases). Germline V gene lookup returns CDR1 LNHNV and CDR2 YYDKDF (reference sequence). The CDR3 has 14 residues. The V end was cut by 3 bases, the J end by 5 bases, with 13 bases between.

CDR3 sequence: CASSLRLLLYEQYF. The CDR3 DNA sequence: TGTGCCAGCAGTTTAAGACTCCTCCTCTACGAGCAGTACTTC. The rearrangement uses TRBV12-3 or TRBV12-4 and TRBJ2-7; D not resolved. Between the trimmed V and J ends, which lost 2 bases and 3 bases, there was a span of 11 bases. This CDR3 spans 14 amino acids.

This clonotype was counted once. The rearrangement joins TRBV18 to TRBJ1-5; D gene unclear. V lost 4 bases and J 0 bases, leaving 16 bases between the germline ends. This CDR3 has 17 residues. The V gene's germline CDR1 is KGHSH and CDR2 LQKENI. The CDR3 here is CASSLSDARLSNQPQHF. For the CDR3, the DNA is TGTGCCAGCTCACTCTCTGATGCTCGACTTAGCAATCAGCCCCAGCATTTT.

CDR3: CASTPVREGEQYF. The CDR3 nucleotides are TGCGCCAGCACCCCGGTGCGGGAAGGCGAGCAGTACTTC. The chain links TRBV10-2 to TRBJ2-7; TRBD2 might be the D (6 bases). Germline values: CDR1 WSHSY, CDR2 SAAADI. CDR3 size: 13 residues. V was trimmed by 7 bases and J by 6 bases, leaving 16 bases between them.

This clonotype has at least ten counts. The gene calls are TRBV2 and TRBJ2-5; a possible D gene is TRBD2 (5 bases). Germline lookup yields CDR1 SNHLY and CDR2 FYNNEI. The CDR3 is 13 residues long. Trimming stripped 7 bases from V and 1 base from J, with 10 bases between. The CDR3 is CASMEAAQETQYF. CDR3 DNA sequence: TGTGCCAGCATGGAGGCGGCCCAAGAGACCCAGTACTTC.

CDR3 in amino acids: CSVEGFTDTQYF. CDR3 DNA sequence: TGCAGCGTTGAGGGGTTCACAGATACGCAGTATTTT. The chain carries TRBV29-1 and TRBJ2-3; D not certain. The V and J ends lost 3 bases and 2 bases respectively, with 6 bases between them. Germline V lookup: CDR1 SQVTM, CDR2 ANQGSEA. The CDR3 runs 12 residues.

This clonotype was observed at least ten times. The chain uses TRBV7-9 and TRBJ2-1, with D uncertain. The CDR3 runs to 12 residues. Trimming shortened V by 1 base and J by 12 bases, and 10 bases separated the two germline ends. Germline assignment: CDR1 SEHNR and CDR2 FQNEAQ (reference sequence). The DNA for the CDR3 is TGTGCCAGCAGCTTAGATGGTGGTGGGCAGTTCTTC. Amino acid sequence: CASSLDGGGQFF.

At least ten counts were recorded for this clonotype. The chain joins TRBV2 to TRBJ2-1; D gene ambiguous. Germline-derived CDR1 and CDR2 are SNHLY and FYNNEI. V was clipped by 6 bases and J by 0 bases, with 6 bases between them. The CDR3 contains 13 residues. CDR3 protein: CASSDASYNEQFF. The DNA for the CDR3 is TGTGCCAGCAGCGACGCCTCCTACAATGAGCAGTTCTTC.

In regard to this clonotype: A much larger clone differs by one base, so this may be a read error. Without the conserved terminal phenylalanine or tryptophan, this CDR3 likely stems from a read error. V and J are TRBV6-2 or TRBV6-3 and TRBJ2-7; tentatively, D is TRBD2 (5 bases). The CDR3 sequence is 15 residues long. The V and J ends lost 7 bases and 0 bases respectively, with 16 bases between them. From germline, CDR1 is MNHEY and CDR2 SVGEGT. The CDR3 coding sequence is TGTGCCAGCACTCTGGACTTAATGGGCTCCTACGAGCAGTACTCC. As protein: CASTLDLMGSYEQYS.

This clonotype has a count of ten or more. This chain joins TRBV5-5 and TRBJ2-1; the D gene is possibly TRBD2 (6 bases). This CDR3 spans 13 amino acids. V dropped 5 bases and J dropped 6 bases, with 12 bases sitting between them. From germline, CDR1 is SGHKS and CDR2 YYEKEE (reference sequence). This CDR3 is CASSRDWSNEQFF. The CDR3 DNA sequence: TGTGCCAGCAGTCGGGACTGGAGCAATGAGCAGTTCTTC.

There are a few counts of this clonotype. The V call is TRBV20-1, the J call TRBJ2-1; D might be TRBD2 (6 bases). In germline, CDR1 is DFQATT, CDR2 SNEGSKA (reference sequence). Trimming removed 0 bases at V and 3 bases at J, with 12 bases between. CDR3 length: 15 amino acids. CDR3 nucleotides: TGCAGTGCTAGAGAAGTGACTAGACTCTACAATGAGCAGTTCTTC. Its protein product is CSAREVTRLYNEQFF.

This clonotype was seen ten or more times. The rearrangement links TRBV7-8 to TRBJ1-1; D is unresolved. This CDR3 comprises 17 residues. Trimming shortened V by 2 bases and J by 6 bases, and 22 bases separated the two germline ends. Germline V gives CDR1 SGHVS, CDR2 FQNEAQ. The CDR3 loop is CASSLTPTAARVSEAFF. Here the CDR3 DNA reads TGTGCCAGCAGCTTAACACCAACGGCCGCTAGGGTCTCTGAAGCTTTCTTT.

This clonotype was seen ten or more times. This sequence joins TRBV20-1 and TRBJ2-5; possible D gene TRBD2, 6 bases. Germline loops: CDR1 DFQATT, CDR2 SNEGSKA (reference sequence). The CDR3 spans 14 residues. The V gene lost 1 base and the J gene lost 1 base, with 10 bases spanning the gap. Here the CDR3 reads CSARVAGFQETQYF. The CDR3 DNA reads as TGCAGTGCTAGAGTGGCGGGATTCCAAGAGACCCAGTACTTC.

In its sample, this clonotype was seen many times. The chain combines TRBV29-1 with TRBJ2-3; D perhaps matches TRBD2 (6 bases). From germline, CDR1 is SQVTM and CDR2 ANQGSEA. The CDR3 loop spans 16 amino acids. Trimming left V 3 bases short and J 6 bases short, with 22 bases between. CDR3 in amino acids: CSVDSGGVRRTDTQYF. CDR3 DNA sequence: TGCAGCGTTGATAGTGGAGGGGTTCGTCGTACGGATACGCAGTATTTT.

This clonotype was observed many times. The gene calls are TRBV24-1 and TRBJ1-5, with D possibly matching TRBD1 (6 bases). The CDR3 loop spans 15 amino acids. Germline CDR1 reads KGHDR; CDR2 reads SFDVKD. Trimming removed 3 bases at V and 7 bases at J, with 15 bases between. The CDR3 region has the DNA TGTGCCACCAGTGATAGGCAGGGGTTAGGGCAGCCCCAGCATTTT. This translates into CATSDRQGLGQPQHF.

This clonotype was counted ten times or more. In DNA, the CDR3 is TGTGCCATCACCGCCCTAGCGGGTTCTAGCACAGATACGCAGTATTTT. Residues: CAITALAGSSTDTQYF. This chain connects TRBV10-3 to TRBJ2-3; 8 nucleotides match TRBD2. The CDR3 spans 16 residues. V dropped 7 bases and J dropped 0; count of bases not matched to a gene: 9. The germline V gene has CDR1 ENHRY and CDR2 SYGVKD.

As for this clonotype: This may be a read error, as it is one base from a much larger clone. This rearrangement joins TRBV20-1 to TRBJ2-7; TRBD2 might be the D (6 bases). V was clipped by 5 bases and J by 5 bases, with 16 bases between them. Germline CDR1 and CDR2: DFQATT and SNEGSKA (reference sequence). The CDR3 is made up of 13 amino acids. Here the CDR3 reads CSAVLVGGNEQYF. The CDR3 DNA sequence: TGCAGTGCTGTACTAGTGGGAGGTAACGAGCAGTACTTC.

This clonotype was seen only a few times. This sequence joins TRBV12-3 or TRBV12-4 and TRBJ2-1; no definite D call. This CDR3 is built from 10 residues. Trimming shortened V by 8 bases and J by 8 bases, and 7 bases separated the two germline ends. The CDR3 region is CASAPDEQFF. CDR3 DNA: TGTGCCAGCGCTCCGGATGAGCAGTTCTTC.

In its sample, this clonotype was seen a few times. The chain combines TRBV5-1 with TRBJ2-1, with TRBD2 identical over 10 bases. The trim removed 7 bases at V and 2 bases at J, leaving 3 bases unmatched. Germline V lookup: CDR1 SGHRS, CDR2 YFSETQ. This CDR3 has 14 amino acids. The CDR3 DNA reads TGCGCCAGCCAGCGGGAGGGAACCTACAATGAGCAGTTCTTC. Translated: CASQREGTYNEQFF.

The rearrangement joins TRBV20-1 to TRBJ2-3; D is possibly TRBD1 (6 bases). Per the germline V gene, CDR1 is DFQATT and CDR2 is SNEGSKA (reference sequence). The CDR3 extends over 15 amino acids. V was trimmed by 3 bases and J by 2 bases, leaving 15 bases between them. The CDR3 loop reads CSASQSAGDTDTQYF. The CDR3 DNA is TGCAGTGCTAGCCAATCAGCAGGGGACACAGATACGCAGTATTTT.

This clonotype was recorded a few times. The chain carries TRBV5-1 and TRBJ1-2; D not certain. CDR1 and CDR2 (germline): SGHRS, YFSETQ. V was shortened by 4 bases and J by 1 base, with 14 bases between the two germline ends. This CDR3 spans 15 amino acids. The CDR3 coding sequence is TGCGCCAGCAGCCAAACACGAAACCATAACTATGGCTACACCTTC. Its protein product is CASSQTRNHNYGYTF. The whole variable domain, remainder taken from reference TRBV5-1 and TRBJ1-2, is KAGVTQTPRYLIKTRGQQVTLSCSPISGHRSVSWYQQTPGQGLQFLFEYFSETQRNKGNFPGRFSGRQFSNSRSEMNVSTLELGDSALYLCASSQTRNHNYGYTFGSGTRLTVV.